The T cell receptor (beta chain) described here comes from a study of OX40 agonist ivuxolimab in advanced cancers. About the study: The drug used for patients, ivuxolimab, was an agonistic anti-OX40 (CD134) antibody. Patients received intravenous ivuxolimab every 2 weeks at 0.01 to 10 mg/kg. Patients with hepatocellular carcinoma, melanoma, renal cell or head and neck cancer made up the dose-escalation patients.

Data came from immunoSEQ multiplex PCR; TCRdb stores just in-frame clones and leaves some out. The sample consists of over 95,000 clones, about 87% of them appearing once. Notes on the study in general: Both CD4+ and CD8+ T cell populations in blood had undergone clonal expansion by week 6 at 0.1 to 3.0 mg/kg.

The germline V and J ends were trimmed by 7 bases and 0 bases, with 3 bases remaining between them. This CDR3 region has 11 residues. Per the germline V gene, CDR1 is MNHEY and CDR2 is SVGAGI. A remark on this clone: Antigen specificity is unknown.

The receptor was derived from an adult with an advanced solid tumor such as melanoma, head and neck, liver or kidney cancer. This chain uses TRBV6-5 with TRBJ1-1; D remains ambiguous. Sequences were derived from CD4+ or CD8+ T cells sorted from blood, sampled in a trial of the OX40 agonist ivuxolimab. The CDR3 DNA reads as TGTGCCAGCAAGATGAACACTGAAGCTTTCTTT. Protein product: CASKMNTEAFF.